This T cell receptor (beta chain) was captured by sequencing in a study of tumor-infiltrating lymphocytes in primary liver carcinoma. In the study overall: The patients had histopathologically diagnosed primary liver carcinoma, and their disease was treated by surgical resection.

The CDR3 runs 13 residues. Between the trimmed V and J ends, which lost 6 bases and 2 bases, there was a span of 10 bases. Germline V lookup: CDR1 MNHEY, CDR2 SVGEGT. RNA isolated from unsorted whole blood supplied the blood RNA, with germline DNA also extracted. The study, taken as a whole, reports: The use of bulk unsorted samples meant that CD4+ and CD8+ repertoires were not compared.

On this clonotype: The antigen is undetermined. This may come from a read error, since a much larger clone is one base off.

Production of TCR beta cDNA used roughly 0.55 ug total RNA together with a constant-region primer. A slightly modified ARM-PCR protocol with three nested multiplex PCR rounds produced these TCR beta libraries. With TRBV1-TRBV30 forward primers and a C-beta reverse primer, the first two PCR rounds were run for around 10 cycles each. Each CDR3 protein gets one entry after TCRdb re-called the multiplex PCR reads with MiXCR. This sample carries 300,000 to 400,000 distinct CDR3 sequences, roughly two thirds of them seen once, and the ten largest clones take roughly 9%. The receptor comes from a man aged 35 to 55 with primary liver carcinoma and hepatitis B virus infection. This chain links TRBV6-2 or TRBV6-3 with TRBJ1-1; possibly TRBD1 for D (5 bases). Material: peripheral blood. CDR3 nucleotides: TGTGCCAGCAGGGATGGACATAACACTGAAGCTTTCTTT. Amino acids: CASRDGHNTEAFF.